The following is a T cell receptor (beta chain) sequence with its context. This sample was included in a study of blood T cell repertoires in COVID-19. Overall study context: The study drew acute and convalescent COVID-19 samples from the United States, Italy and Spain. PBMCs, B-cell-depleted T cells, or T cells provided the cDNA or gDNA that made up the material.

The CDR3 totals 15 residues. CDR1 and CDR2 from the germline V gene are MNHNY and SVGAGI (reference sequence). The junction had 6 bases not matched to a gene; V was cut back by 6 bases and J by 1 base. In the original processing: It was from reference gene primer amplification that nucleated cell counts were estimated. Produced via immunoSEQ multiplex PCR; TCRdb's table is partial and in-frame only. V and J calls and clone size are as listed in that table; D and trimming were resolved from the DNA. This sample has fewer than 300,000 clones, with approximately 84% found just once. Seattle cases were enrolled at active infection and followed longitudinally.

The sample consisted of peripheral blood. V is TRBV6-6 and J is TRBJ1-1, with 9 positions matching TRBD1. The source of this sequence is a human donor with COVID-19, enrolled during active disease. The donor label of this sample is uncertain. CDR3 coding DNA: TGTGCCAGCAGATTACCGGGACAGGGGAACACTGAAGCTTTCTTT. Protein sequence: CASRLPGQGNTEAFF.